The source of this T cell receptor beta chain is a study of response to subunit inactivated influenza vaccine. Study findings and constraints: Each seasonal influenza vaccination recruits few new T cells, the authors suggested.

MiXCR, applied by TCRdb to the RT-PCR reads, yields one record per CDR3 protein. This table has about 240,000 distinct CDR3 sequences, 9% to 15% appearing once. The V end lost 5 bases, the J end lost 5 bases, and 13 bases lay between the germline ends. From germline, CDR1 is KGHDR and CDR2 SFDVKD. The CDR3 has 14 residues. Of note for this clonotype: Its antigen is as yet unknown.

The sequencing here drew on non-naive T cells sorted from PBMCs, taken approximately 15 days before vaccination. V and J are TRBV24-1 and TRBJ2-3, with D hard to call. The TCR was taken from a man in his forties or fifties who received an inactivated influenza vaccine. As DNA, the CDR3 is TGTGCCACCAGTGCCGACGCAGGCAGAGATACGCAGTATTTT. It yields the protein CATSADAGRDTQYF.